This T cell receptor (beta chain) was recovered during a study of CD8+CD57+ T cells in acquired aplastic anemia. Germline V lookup: CDR1 LNHNV, CDR2 YYDKDF (reference sequence). The CDR3 has 14 amino acids. Trimming cost V 3 bases and J 9 bases, with 15 bases left between them. Patients included in sequencing had previously demonstrated CD8+CD57+ cell expansion by flow cytometry. CDR3 and TCR beta VDJ profiling relied on a genomic DNA template. TCRdb reprocessed the reads via MiXCR and lists one record per CDR3 protein. The repertoire holds about half a million distinct CDR3 sequences, with around 30% as singletons.

Sample: sorted CD4+, CD8+, or CD8+CD57+ T cells (not recorded which) from PBMCs. The rearrangement links TRBV15 to TRBJ1-3; D possibly corresponds to TRBD1 (6 bases). This TCR was sampled from a human donor with aplastic anemia. This CDR3 reads CATSSGGLLSTIYF. The CDR3 DNA sequence: TGTGCCACCAGCAGCGGGGGGCTGCTCAGCACCATATATTTT.